Listed below are T cell receptor beta chains from one sample, sequenced in a study of CD8 T cells in Susac syndrome. TCRdb called the immunoSEQ multiplex PCR reads again in MiXCR, with one record for every CDR3 protein. The sample consists of roughly 200,000 distinct CDR3 sequences, 85% to 95% of them appearing once. Sequencing used CD4+ T cells from PBMCs. These receptors came from a human donor in good health. CDR3s include the opening cysteine and the closing phenylalanine or tryptophan. A D gene is named only where the DNA matches it firmly. Clone size, where shown, is once, few, many, or a class for clones that have expanded.

D	size	V	J	DNA	CDR3
NA	NA	TRBV20-1	TRBJ1-1	TGCAGTGCTAGGACGGAAACTGAAGCTTTCTTT	CSARTETEAFF
TRBD1	NA	TRBV20-1	TRBJ2-1	TGCAGTGCTAGCAACAGGGGGCCGAGCTCCTACAATGAGCAGTTCTTC	CSASNRGPSSYNEQFF
TRBD1	NA	TRBV3-1	TRBJ2-5	TGTGCCAGCAGCCAAGATCCCTTGGCAGGGGGAGAGACCCAGTACTTC	CASSQDPLAGGETQYF
NA	NA	TRBV30	TRBJ2-2	TGTGCCTGGAGACCAGGGGCCGGGGAGCTGTTTTTT	CAWRPGAGELFF
TRBD1	NA	TRBV29-1	TRBJ1-5	TGCAGCGTCGCTAACAGGGGGCAGCAGCCCCAGCATTTT	CSVANRGQQPQHF
NA	few	TRBV7-7	TRBJ2-3	TGTGCTAGCAGCCTCGACACGAGCACAGATACGCAGTATTTT	CASSLDTSTDTQYF
NA	NA	TRBV12-3/TRBV12-4	TRBJ1-2	TGTGCCAGCAGCCAACGTGGGTATGGCTACACCTTC	CASSQRGYGYTF
NA	NA	TRBV30	TRBJ2-1	TGTGCCTGGACGATCGAGGCCCGGCAGTTCTTC	CAWTIEARQFF
NA	NA	TRBV5-6	TRBJ2-7	TGTGCCAGCAGCAGCTTACCGGGACATAACTCCTACGAGCAGTACTTC	CASSSLPGHNSYEQYF
NA	NA	TRBV20-1	TRBJ1-5	TGCAGTGCTAGCGGACGTAGGGAGAGGCCCCAGCATTTT	CSASGRRERPQHF
NA	NA	TRBV11-2	TRBJ2-1	TGTGCCAGCAGCTTAGATCCCTCCAGGGCGGGTAATGAGCAGTTCTTC	CASSLDPSRAGNEQFF
TRBD2	NA	TRBV9	TRBJ2-1	TGTGCCAGCAGCGTCCACCCCTCTCTAGCGGGGGGTTACAATGAGCAGTTCTTC	CASSVHPSLAGGYNEQFF
TRBD2	NA	TRBV7-2	TRBJ2-1	TGTGCCAGCAGCTTAGCGGGGGACTATCCCTACAATGAGCAGTTCTTC	CASSLAGDYPYNEQFF
TRBD2	NA	TRBV20-1	TRBJ2-1	TGCAGTGCTAGAAGTTTAAGCGGGACTTACAATGAGCAGTTCTTC	CSARSLSGTYNEQFF
NA	NA	TRBV23-1	TRBJ1-5	TGCGCCAGCAGTCAATCGTTAAGGGTGGCTCAGCCCCAGCATTTT	CASSQSLRVAQPQHF
NA	NA	TRBV14	TRBJ2-7	TGTGCCAGCAGCCCCGCCGGAAGGAGCTACGAGCAGTACTTC	CASSPAGRSYEQYF
NA	NA	TRBV5-1	TRBJ2-5	TGCGCCAGCGCGGAGGGTTTTCAAGAGACCCAGTACTTC	CASAEGFQETQYF
NA	once	TRBV2	TRBJ2-2	TGTGCCAGCGGACTTGACACCGGGGAGCTGTTTTTT	CASGLDTGELFF
NA	NA	TRBV9	TRBJ1-4	TGTGCCAGCAGCGTAGCCGGGAACAATGAAAAACTGTTTTTT	CASSVAGNNEKLFF
NA	NA	TRBV30	TRBJ1-2	TGTGCCTGGAGGTGGGGACCGACGGGCGGCTACACCTTC	CAWRWGPTGGYTF
TRBD1	NA	TRBV6-1	TRBJ1-5	TGTGCCAGCAGAGACACAGGGGGGGAAGGGCCCCAGCATTTT	CASRDTGGEGPQHF
TRBD2	NA	TRBV20-1	TRBJ2-5	TGCAGTGCCGAGCGGGAGGGTAGAGAGACCCAGTACTTC	CSAEREGRETQYF
NA	NA	TRBV3-1	TRBJ2-5	TGTGCCAGCAGAGCTAGTACAGGATCGCAGGAGACCCAGTACTTC	CASRASTGSQETQYF